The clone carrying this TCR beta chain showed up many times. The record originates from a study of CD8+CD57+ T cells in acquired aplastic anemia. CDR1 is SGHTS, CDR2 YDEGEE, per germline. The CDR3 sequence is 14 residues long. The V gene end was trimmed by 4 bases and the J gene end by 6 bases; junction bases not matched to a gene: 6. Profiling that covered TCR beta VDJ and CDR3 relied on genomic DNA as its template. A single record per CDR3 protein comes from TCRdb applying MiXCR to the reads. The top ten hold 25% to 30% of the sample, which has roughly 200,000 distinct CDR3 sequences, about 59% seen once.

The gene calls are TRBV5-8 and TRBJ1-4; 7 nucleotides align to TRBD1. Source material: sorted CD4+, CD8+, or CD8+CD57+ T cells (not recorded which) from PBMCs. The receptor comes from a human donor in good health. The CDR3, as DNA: TGTGCCAGCAGCCCCGGGACAGCGGATGAAAAACTGTTTTTT. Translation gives CASSPGTADEKLFF.